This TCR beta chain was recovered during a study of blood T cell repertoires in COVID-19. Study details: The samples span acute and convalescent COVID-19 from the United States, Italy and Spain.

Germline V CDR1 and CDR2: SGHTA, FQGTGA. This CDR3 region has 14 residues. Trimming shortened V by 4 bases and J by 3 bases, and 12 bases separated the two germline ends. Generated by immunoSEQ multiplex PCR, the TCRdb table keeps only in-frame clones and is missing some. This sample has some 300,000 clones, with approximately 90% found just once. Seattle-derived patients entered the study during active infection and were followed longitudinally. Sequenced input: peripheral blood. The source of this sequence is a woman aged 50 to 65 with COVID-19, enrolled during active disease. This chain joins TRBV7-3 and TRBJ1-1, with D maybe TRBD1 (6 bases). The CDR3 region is CASSSGDTYTEAFF. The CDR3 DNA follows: TGTGCCAGCAGCTCAGGGGACACGTACACTGAAGCTTTCTTT.